Below are 20 T cell receptor beta chains sequenced from a single sample in a study of shared clonotypes between healthy human individuals. Assay: immunoSEQ multiplex PCR; the TCRdb copy retains only in-frame clones and omits some. The table shows around 1.5 million clones, with 98% occurring only once. Sequencing was carried out using naive CD4+ T cells sorted from blood. Subset indicated: CD45RA+ positively selected. These receptors were obtained from a young man in good health.

The CDR3 DNA reads TGTGCCAGCAGTTCAAAGCAGGGGTATAGCAATCAGCCCCAGCATTTT. It codes for CASSSKQGYSNQPQHF. The chain combines TRBV27 with TRBJ1-5; possibly TRBD1 for D (6 bases). CDR3 length: 16 amino acids. Germline V lookup: CDR1 MNHEY, CDR2 SMNVEV (reference sequence). The V and J ends lost 4 bases and 0 bases respectively, with 13 bases between them.

In this sample, this clone turned up once. The chain uses TRBV7-2 and TRBJ2-5; 8 nucleotides align to TRBD1. Germline loops: CDR1 SGHTA, CDR2 FQGNSA. V lost 5 bases, J lost 5 bases, and 13 bases stayed unmatched. The CDR3 is 16 amino acids. The CDR3 protein is CASSLGARGLGETQYF. Written as DNA, the CDR3 is TGTGCCAGCAGCCTTGGGGCCAGGGGGCTGGGGGAGACCCAGTACTTC.

The chain carries TRBV20-1 and TRBJ2-1, with unresolved D. Trimming removed 0 bases from V and 9 bases from J, with 6 bases in between. The CDR3 has 11 amino acids. Germline lookup yields CDR1 DFQATT and CDR2 SNEGSKA (reference sequence). For the CDR3, the DNA is TGCAGTGCTAGAGATCTGGGTGAGCAGTTCTTC. Its translation is CSARDLGEQFF.

This chain connects TRBV5-6 to TRBJ2-7, with a tentative D call TRBD2 (6 bases). Germline V gene data show CDR1 as SGHDT and CDR2 as YYEEEE. The CDR3 spans 16 residues. Trimming took off 2 bases at V and 2 bases at J, with 17 bases between the two ends. As DNA, the CDR3 is TGTGCCAGCAGCTTAAGATTCGGGACTCATACCTACGAGCAGTACTTC. This codes for CASSLRFGTHTYEQYF. Full variable domain (remainder filled in from reference TRBV5-6 and TRBJ2-7): DAGVTQSPTHLIKTRGQQVTLRCSPKSGHDTVSWYQQALGQGPQFIFQYYEEEERQRGNFPDRFSGHQFPNYSSELNVNALLLGDSALYLCASSLRFGTHTYEQYFGPGTRLTVT.

This clone was counted a single time. The gene calls are TRBV5-1 and TRBJ2-1; D remains ambiguous. CDR3 length: 14 residues. The germline V gene has CDR1 SGHRS and CDR2 YFSETQ. V lost 0 bases, J lost 3 bases, and 7 bases lay in between. CDR3 amino acids: CASSLDRNYNEQFF. CDR3 in DNA: TGCGCCAGCAGCTTGGACAGAAACTACAATGAGCAGTTCTTC.

The chain couples TRBV9 to TRBJ2-5; 8 nucleotides align to TRBD1. Germline V lookup: CDR1 SGDLS, CDR2 YYNGEE. The junction had 10 bases not matched to a gene; V was cut back by 4 bases and J by 5 bases. The CDR3 has 15 amino acids. CDR3 sequence reads: CASSLRQGLMETQYF. Written as DNA, the CDR3 is TGTGCCAGCAGCCTGCGACAGGGGTTAATGGAGACCCAGTACTTC.

The chain carries TRBV5-1 and TRBJ2-7, with D tentatively TRBD1 (5 bases). This CDR3 is 12 amino acids long. Looked up from germline, CDR1 is SGHRS and CDR2 is YFSETQ. The V end lost 4 bases, the J end lost 3 bases, and 8 bases lay between the germline ends. The CDR3 nucleotides are TGCGCCAGCAGCCACGACAGCTACGAGCAGTACTTC. It is translated as CASSHDSYEQYF.

The rearrangement joins TRBV19 to TRBJ2-1; 14 bases align to TRBD2. Losses at the gene ends were 6 bases for V and 5 bases for J; bases not matched to a gene: 12. Per germline, CDR1 LNHDA and CDR2 SQIVND (reference sequence). The CDR3 loop spans 18 amino acids. The CDR3 region is CASRSGTSGSPPNNEQFF. The CDR3 region has the DNA TGTGCCAGTAGGTCCGGGACTAGCGGGAGTCCCCCGAACAATGAGCAGTTCTTC.

The chain is built from TRBV12-2 and TRBJ2-7. TRBV12-2 is a pseudogene segment. The CDR3 has 15 amino acids. The CDR3 sequence is CASRFLGNSSYEQYF. CDR3 in DNA: TGTGCAAGTCGCTTTCTGGGGAACAGCTCCTACGAGCAGTACTTC.

CDR3 nucleotide sequence: TGTGCCAGCTCACCAGTCACAGGGGGCGTCCAAGAGACCCAGTACTTC. Its protein product is CASSPVTGGVQETQYF. The rearrangement links TRBV18 to TRBJ2-5; 9 bases are a match to TRBD1. The CDR3 is 16 residues long. The J segment lost 1 base and the V segment lost 2 bases, leaving 5 bases of the junction unmatched. CDR1 and CDR2 from the germline V gene are KGHSH and LQKENI.

The rearrangement joins TRBV2 to TRBJ1-2; tentative D call: TRBD1 (6 bases). The germline V gene encodes CDR1 SNHLY and CDR2 FYNNEI. The V end was cut by 6 bases, the J end by 9 bases, with 29 bases between. The CDR3 extends over 17 amino acids. The CDR3 here is CASRGGDLQGPLNRYTF. The CDR3 DNA reads TGTGCCAGCAGGGGAGGAGACCTACAGGGCCCTTTAAATCGCTACACCTTC.

The rearrangement links TRBV4-1 to TRBJ1-2, with 8 bases lining up with TRBD1. CDR3 length equals 14 residues. V lost 0 bases to trimming and J lost 5 bases; unmatched junction nucleotides: 2. The germline V gene has CDR1 MGHRA and CDR2 YSYEKL. This CDR3 is CASSQENRGYGYTF. DNA of the CDR3: TGCGCCAGCAGCCAAGAGAACAGGGGGTATGGCTACACCTTC.

The chain carries TRBV7-9 and TRBJ1-5, with D perhaps matching TRBD1 (5 bases). V lost 5 bases and J 4 bases, leaving 12 bases between the germline ends. This CDR3 has 14 amino acids. The germline CDR1 and CDR2 sequences are SEHNR and FQNEAQ (reference sequence). CDR3 in DNA: TGTGCCAGCAGCGGCCCGGGGGGGAATCAGCCCCAGCATTTT. This sequence encodes CASSGPGGNQPQHF.

This chain uses TRBV15 with TRBJ2-3; a weak D match, TRBD2 (6 bases). Trimming took 4 bases from V and 6 from J, leaving 14 bases between them. The CDR3 runs to 14 residues. Germline lookup yields CDR1 LNHNV and CDR2 YYDKDF (reference sequence). The CDR3 reads CATSTRLVPDTQYF. In DNA form, the CDR3 reads TGTGCCACCAGCACTAGACTAGTTCCGGATACGCAGTATTTT.

The J gene is TRBJ2-7, the V gene TRBV10-1, with 7 positions matching TRBD1. Trimming took 0 bases from V and 1 from J; bases not matched to a gene: 0. Germline values: CDR1 WNHNN, CDR2 SYGVQD (reference sequence). This CDR3 has 14 amino acids. The DNA for the CDR3 is TGCGCCAGCAGTGAGTCGACAGGGTCCTACGAGCAGTACTTC. Its translation is CASSESTGSYEQYF.

This chain links TRBV7-9 with TRBJ2-3; TRBD2 matches 9 bases. The junction had 3 bases not matched to a gene; V was cut back by 1 base and J by 1 base. This CDR3 spans 16 amino acids. In germline, CDR1 is SEHNR, CDR2 FQNEAQ (reference sequence). The CDR3 DNA is TGTGCCAGCAGCTTAGGACGGACTAGCGGCACAGATACGCAGTATTTT. Its translation: CASSLGRTSGTDTQYF.

J is TRBJ2-5 and V is TRBV7-3; D is undetermined. This CDR3 has 11 residues. Germline lookup yields CDR1 SGHTA and CDR2 FQGTGA. V lost 6 bases and J lost 2, with 4 bases in between. CDR3 coding DNA: TGTGCCAGCAGGTCTCAAGAGACCCAGTACTTC. Its translation is CASRSQETQYF.

The chain employs TRBV10-1 and TRBJ2-7; unclear D gene. Trimming took off 3 bases at V and 1 base at J, with 1 base between the two ends. The CDR3 runs to 11 residues. The germline V gene has CDR1 WNHNN and CDR2 SYGVQD (reference sequence). The CDR3, as DNA: TGCGCCAGCAGTGAATCCTACGAGCAGTACTTC. Its translation is CASSESYEQYF.

This clone was recorded only once. V and J are TRBV18 and TRBJ2-1; 9 bases line up with TRBD2. Germline CDR1 is KGHSH and CDR2 is LQKENI. Germline trimming cut 2 bases from V and 1 base from J; bases unmatched to any gene: 6. CDR3 length: 17 residues. Here the CDR3 DNA reads TGTGCCAGCTCACCATACTTTACTAGCGGGTCCTACAATGAGCAGTTCTTC. Its protein is CASSPYFTSGSYNEQFF. The variable domain in full, with the rest retrieved from reference TRBV18 and TRBJ2-1, is NAGVMQNPRHLVRRRGQEARLRCSPMKGHSHVYWYRQLPEEGLKFMVYLQKENIIDESGMPKERFSAEFPKEGPSILRIQQVVRGDSAAYFCASSPYFTSGSYNEQFFGPGTRLTVL.

This clone was picked up one time. This chain joins TRBV9 and TRBJ2-1, with D possibly TRBD2 on 5 matching bases. V lost 0 bases, J lost 4 bases, and 11 bases lay in between. The CDR3 runs to 15 residues. Per germline, CDR1 SGDLS and CDR2 YYNGEE. For the CDR3, the DNA is TGTGCCAGCAGCGTAGCCGAGGGATTATACAATGAGCAGTTCTTC. It yields the protein CASSVAEGLYNEQFF.